The following is a T cell receptor beta chain sequence with its context. These data come from a study of blood T cell repertoires in COVID-19. Study summary: The study drew acute and convalescent COVID-19 samples from the United States, Italy and Spain. From T cells, B-cell-depleted T cells, or PBMCs came the material, which was cDNA or gDNA.

This table comes from immunoSEQ multiplex PCR, and its TCRdb copy is limited to in-frame clones, with some not included. This table has 390,000 or so clones, 86% appearing once. The CDR3 has 13 amino acids. Germline-derived CDR1 and CDR2 are SGHVS and FQNEAQ. The V end lost 6 bases, the J end lost 5 bases, and 13 bases lay between the germline ends. Sequencing was performed on peripheral blood. The chain recombines TRBV7-8 with TRBJ1-1; D is possibly TRBD1 (5 bases). The receptor was isolated from a woman in her 30s with active or convalescent COVID-19. This CDR3 is CASRLGQPTEAFF. Here the CDR3 DNA reads TGTGCCAGCAGACTTGGACAACCTACTGAAGCTTTCTTT.